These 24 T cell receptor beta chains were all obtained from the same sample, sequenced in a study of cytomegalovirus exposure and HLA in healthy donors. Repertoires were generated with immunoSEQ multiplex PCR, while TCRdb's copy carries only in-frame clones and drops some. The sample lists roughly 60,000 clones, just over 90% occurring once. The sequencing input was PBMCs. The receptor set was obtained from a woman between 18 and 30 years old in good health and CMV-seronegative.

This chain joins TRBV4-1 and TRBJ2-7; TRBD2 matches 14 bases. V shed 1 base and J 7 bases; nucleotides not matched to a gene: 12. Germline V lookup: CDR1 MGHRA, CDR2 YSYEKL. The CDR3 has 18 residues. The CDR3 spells CASSQAPETSGRVGEQYF. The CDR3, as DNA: TGCGCCAGCAGCCAAGCTCCTGAGACTAGCGGGAGGGTTGGGGAGCAGTACTTC.

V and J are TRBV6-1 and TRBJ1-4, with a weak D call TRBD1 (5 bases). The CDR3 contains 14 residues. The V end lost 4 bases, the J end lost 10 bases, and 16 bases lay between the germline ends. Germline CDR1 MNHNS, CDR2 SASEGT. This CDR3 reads CASSAPGGYRKLFF. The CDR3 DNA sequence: TGTGCCAGCAGTGCCCCCGGGGGATACAGAAAACTGTTTTTT.

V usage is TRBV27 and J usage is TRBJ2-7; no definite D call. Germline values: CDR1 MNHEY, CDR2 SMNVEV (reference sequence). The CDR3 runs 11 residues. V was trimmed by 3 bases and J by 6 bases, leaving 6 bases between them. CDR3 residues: CASSFLGEQYF. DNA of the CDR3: TGTGCCAGCAGTTTCCTAGGCGAGCAGTACTTC.

CDR3 nucleotides: TGCAGCGTTGGCGGCACCTTCTCCTACGAGCAGTACTTC. Its protein is CSVGGTFSYEQYF. V usage is TRBV29-1 and J usage is TRBJ2-7, with unresolved D. CDR3 length equals 13 residues. V was trimmed by 4 bases and J by 0 bases, leaving 10 bases between them. From germline, CDR1 is SQVTM and CDR2 ANQGSEA.

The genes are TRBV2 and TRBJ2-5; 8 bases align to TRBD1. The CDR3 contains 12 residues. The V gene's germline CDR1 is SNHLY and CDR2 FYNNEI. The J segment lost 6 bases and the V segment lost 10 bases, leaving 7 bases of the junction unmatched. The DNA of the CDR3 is TGTGCCATCGTGGACAGGGCTAAGACCCAGTACTTC. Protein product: CAIVDRAKTQYF.

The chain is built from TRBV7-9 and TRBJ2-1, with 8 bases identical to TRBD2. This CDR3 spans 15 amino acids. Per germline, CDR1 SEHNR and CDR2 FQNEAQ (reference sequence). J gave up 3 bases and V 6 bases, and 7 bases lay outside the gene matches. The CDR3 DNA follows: TGTGCCAGCAGTGAAAGCGGGAGTTTCTACAATGAGCAGTTCTTC. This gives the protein CASSESGSFYNEQFF.

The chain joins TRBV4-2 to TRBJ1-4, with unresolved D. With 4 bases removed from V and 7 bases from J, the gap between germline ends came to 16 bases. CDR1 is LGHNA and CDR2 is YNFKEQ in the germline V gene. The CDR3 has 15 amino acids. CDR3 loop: CASSLSAGLGEKLFF. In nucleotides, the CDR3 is TGTGCCAGCAGCCTCAGCGCCGGATTAGGTGAAAAACTGTTTTTT.

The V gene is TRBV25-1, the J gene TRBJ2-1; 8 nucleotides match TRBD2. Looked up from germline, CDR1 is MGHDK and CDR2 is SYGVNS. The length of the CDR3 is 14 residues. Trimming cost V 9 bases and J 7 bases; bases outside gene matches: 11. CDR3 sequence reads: CASQTGGPMNEQFF. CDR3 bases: TGTGCCAGTCAGACGGGGGGGCCTATGAATGAGCAGTTCTTC.

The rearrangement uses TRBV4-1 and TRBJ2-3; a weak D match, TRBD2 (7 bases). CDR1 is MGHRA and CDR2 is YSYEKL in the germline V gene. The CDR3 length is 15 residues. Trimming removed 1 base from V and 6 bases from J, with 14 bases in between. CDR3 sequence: CASSQVWGGGDTQYF. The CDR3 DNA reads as TGCGCCAGCAGCCAAGTTTGGGGGGGCGGCGATACGCAGTATTTT.

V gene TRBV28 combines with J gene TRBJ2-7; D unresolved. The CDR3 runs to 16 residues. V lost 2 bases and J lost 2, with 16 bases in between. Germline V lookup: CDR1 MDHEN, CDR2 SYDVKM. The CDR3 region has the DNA TGTGCCAGCAGTTTACCGCTATCGAGCCGCCCCTACGAGCAGTACTTC. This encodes CASSLPLSSRPYEQYF.

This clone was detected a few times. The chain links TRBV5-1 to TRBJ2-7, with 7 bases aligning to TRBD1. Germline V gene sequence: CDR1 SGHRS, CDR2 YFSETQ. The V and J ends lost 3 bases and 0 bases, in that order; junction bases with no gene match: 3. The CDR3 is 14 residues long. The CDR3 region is CASSSGTASYEQYF. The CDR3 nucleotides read TGCGCCAGCAGCTCCGGGACAGCCTCCTACGAGCAGTACTTC.

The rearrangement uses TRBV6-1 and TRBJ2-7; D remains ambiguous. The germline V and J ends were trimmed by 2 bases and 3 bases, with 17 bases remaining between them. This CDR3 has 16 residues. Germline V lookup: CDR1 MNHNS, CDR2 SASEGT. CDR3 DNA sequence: TGTGCCAGCAGTGAAATTGGCCACAAGATTAACTACGAGCAGTACTTC. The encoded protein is CASSEIGHKINYEQYF.

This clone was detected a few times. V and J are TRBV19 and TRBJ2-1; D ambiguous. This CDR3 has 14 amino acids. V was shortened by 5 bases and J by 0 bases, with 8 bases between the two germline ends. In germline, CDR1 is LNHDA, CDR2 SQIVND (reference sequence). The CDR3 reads CASSFTASYNEQFF. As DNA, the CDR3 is TGTGCCAGTAGTTTTACTGCCTCCTACAATGAGCAGTTCTTC.

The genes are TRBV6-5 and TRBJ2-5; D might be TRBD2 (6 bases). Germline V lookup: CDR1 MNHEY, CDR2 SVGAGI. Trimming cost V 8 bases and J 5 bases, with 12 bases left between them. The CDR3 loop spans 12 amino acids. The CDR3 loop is CASGAGGETQYF. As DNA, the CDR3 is TGTGCCAGCGGGGCCGGAGGGGAGACCCAGTACTTC.

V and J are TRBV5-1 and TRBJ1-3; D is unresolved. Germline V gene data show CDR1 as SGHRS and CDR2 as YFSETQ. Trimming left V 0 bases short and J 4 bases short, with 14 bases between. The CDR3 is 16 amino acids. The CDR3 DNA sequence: TGCGCCAGCAGCTTGGCCGGAGTCACCCGGGGAAACACCATATATTTT. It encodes CASSLAGVTRGNTIYF. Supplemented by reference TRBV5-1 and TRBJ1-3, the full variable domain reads KAGVTQTPRYLIKTRGQQVTLSCSPISGHRSVSWYQQTPGQGLQFLFEYFSETQRNKGNFPGRFSGRQFSNSRSEMNVSTLELGDSALYLCASSLAGVTRGNTIYFGEGSWLTVV.

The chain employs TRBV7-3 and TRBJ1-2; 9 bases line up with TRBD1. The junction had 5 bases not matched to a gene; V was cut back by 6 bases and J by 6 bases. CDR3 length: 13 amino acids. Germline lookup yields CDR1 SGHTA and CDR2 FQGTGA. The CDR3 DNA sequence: TGTGCCAGCAGACAGGGACAGGGAGATGGCTACACCTTC. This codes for CASRQGQGDGYTF. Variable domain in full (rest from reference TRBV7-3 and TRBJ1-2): GAGVSQTPSNKVTEKGKYVELRCDPISGHTALYWYRQSLGQGPEFLIYFQGTGAADDSGLPNDRFFAVRPEGSVSTLKIQRTERGDSAVYLCASRQGQGDGYTFGSGTRLTVV.

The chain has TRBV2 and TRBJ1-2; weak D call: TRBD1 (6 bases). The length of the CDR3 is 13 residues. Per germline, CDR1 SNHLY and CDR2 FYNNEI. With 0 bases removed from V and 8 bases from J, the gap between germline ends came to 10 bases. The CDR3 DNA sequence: TGTGCCAGCAGTGAAGCGCTGGGGGCCGGCTACACCTTC. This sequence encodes CASSEALGAGYTF.

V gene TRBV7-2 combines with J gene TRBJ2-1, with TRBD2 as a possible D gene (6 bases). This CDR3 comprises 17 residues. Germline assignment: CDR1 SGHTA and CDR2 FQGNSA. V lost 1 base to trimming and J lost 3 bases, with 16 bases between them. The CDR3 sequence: CASSLGAGGTNYNEQFF. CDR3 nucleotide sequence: TGTGCCAGCAGCTTAGGGGCGGGCGGGACCAACTACAATGAGCAGTTCTTC.

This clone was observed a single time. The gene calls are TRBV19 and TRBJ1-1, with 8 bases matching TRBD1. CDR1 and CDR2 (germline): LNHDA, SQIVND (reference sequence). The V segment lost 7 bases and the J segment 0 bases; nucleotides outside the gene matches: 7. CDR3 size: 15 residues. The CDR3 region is CASTLRTGLNTEAFF. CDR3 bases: TGTGCCAGTACCCTTCGGACAGGGCTGAACACTGAAGCTTTCTTT.

The CDR3 nucleotides read TGTGCCAGCAGCCCTCAAAGGACGGGGAATCAGCCCCAGCATTTT. It codes for CASSPQRTGNQPQHF. This chain joins TRBV4-2 and TRBJ1-5; no clear D gene. This CDR3 has 15 residues. Trimming removed 4 bases at V and 4 bases at J, with 14 bases between. Looked up from germline, CDR1 is LGHNA and CDR2 is YNFKEQ.

The CDR3 here is CASSQGRASGDNEQFF. CDR3 coding DNA: TGCGCCAGCAGCCAAGGGAGGGCTAGCGGGGACAATGAGCAGTTCTTC. The V call is TRBV4-1, the J call TRBJ2-1, with 9 bases that match TRBD2. The length of the CDR3 is 16 residues. After removal of 1 base from V and 5 bases from J, the junction contained 6 bases not matched to a gene. CDR1 and CDR2 from the germline V gene are MGHRA and YSYEKL.

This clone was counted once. The CDR3 loop reads CASRHIQGAPNQPQHF. Here the CDR3 DNA reads TGTGCCAGCAGGCATATACAGGGGGCCCCGAATCAGCCCCAGCATTTT. The rearrangement uses TRBV28 and TRBJ1-5, with 9 bases fitting TRBD1. Germline V CDR1 and CDR2: MDHEN, SYDVKM. The CDR3 totals 16 residues. The V gene end was trimmed by 6 bases and the J gene end by 4 bases; junction bases not matched to a gene: 10.

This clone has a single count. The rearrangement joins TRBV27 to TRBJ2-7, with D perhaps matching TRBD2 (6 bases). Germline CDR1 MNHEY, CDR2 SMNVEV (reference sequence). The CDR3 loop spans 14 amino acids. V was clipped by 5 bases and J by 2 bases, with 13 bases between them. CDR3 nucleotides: TGTGCCAGCAGTCTCTTAGCGGACACCTACGAGCAGTACTTC. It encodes CASSLLADTYEQYF.

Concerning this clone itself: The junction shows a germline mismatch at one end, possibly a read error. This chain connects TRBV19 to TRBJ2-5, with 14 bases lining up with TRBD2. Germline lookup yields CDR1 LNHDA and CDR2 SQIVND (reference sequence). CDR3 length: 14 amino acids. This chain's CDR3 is CASSIPGLAGERHF. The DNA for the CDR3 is TGTGCCAGTAGTATTCCGGGACTAGCGGGAGAAAGGCACTTC.